Sequencing of this T cell receptor beta chain was carried out in a study of blood T cell repertoires in COVID-19. This clone was seen a handful of times. This CDR3 contains 14 residues. V lost 6 bases to trimming and J lost 3 bases; unmatched junction nucleotides: 6. Looked up from germline, CDR1 is MNHEY and CDR2 is SVGEGT. Generated by immunoSEQ multiplex PCR, the TCRdb table keeps only in-frame clones and is missing some. Of around 46,000 clones in the sample, around nine tenths were seen once. The J gene is TRBJ2-7, the V gene TRBV6-2 or TRBV6-3, with 9 bases lining up with TRBD2. The sequencing sample was made of peripheral blood. This receptor was taken from a man in his 60s with active or convalescent COVID-19. This CDR3 is CASSLSGGGYEQYF. The CDR3 coding sequence is TGTGCCAGCAGCCTTAGCGGGGGAGGCTACGAGCAGTACTTC.